This TCR beta chain was observed in a study of shared clonotypes between healthy human individuals. Study summary: Researchers assigned three CD4 naive, three CD4 memory, two CD8 naive and one CD8 memory plate to each donor.

Investigators spread the genomic DNA of each subset evenly over several immunoSEQ plates. The protocol was immunoSEQ multiplex PCR, while the TCRdb copy is restricted to in-frame clones and leaves out a portion. The sample includes over 150,000 clones, approximately 61% of them seen just once. The CDR3 has 17 residues. Germline V gene data show CDR1 as SEHNR and CDR2 as FQNEAQ (reference sequence). V lost 5 bases to trimming and J lost 0 bases, with 20 bases between them. The J gene is TRBJ2-7, the V gene TRBV7-9, with D maybe TRBD2 (6 bases). This clonotype originated in a man aged 25 to 40 in good health. Sample: memory CD4+ T cells sorted from blood. Subset: CD45RA-negative fraction. The CDR3 coding sequence is TGTGCCAGCAGCCTAGGTAATTGGGCGGGAAACTCCTACGAGCAGTACTTC. Translating gives CASSLGNWAGNSYEQYF.